Listed here are 27 T cell receptor beta chains from one sample, sequenced in a study of OX40 agonist ivuxolimab in advanced cancers. Repertoires were generated with immunoSEQ multiplex PCR, while TCRdb's copy carries only in-frame clones and drops some. The sample has about 74,000 clones; roughly 80% are singletons. The sample here was CD4+ or CD8+ T cells sorted from blood, taken in a trial of the OX40 agonist ivuxolimab. The source is an adult with an advanced solid tumor such as melanoma, head and neck, liver or kidney cancer.

Turning to this clone: At one boundary the junction diverges from the germline segment, which might be a read error. The chain is built from TRBV4-1 and TRBJ1-5; D may be TRBD1 (5 bases). Per the germline V gene, CDR1 is MGHRA and CDR2 is YSYEKL. CDR3 size: 15 residues. The CDR3 nucleotides read TGCGCCAGCAGTCAAGGGAGGGGCGGCGGGCAGCCCCAGCATTTT. Translated, it gives CASSQGRGGGQPQHF.

The rearrangement links TRBV7-2 to TRBJ2-7; tentative D call: TRBD2 (6 bases). This CDR3 comprises 14 residues. Germline V gives CDR1 SGHTA, CDR2 FQGNSA. V gave up 1 base and J gave up 3 bases, with 10 bases separating them. The CDR3 DNA is TGTGCCAGCAGCTTAGGGGGGACTGACTACGAGCAGTACGTC. This codes for CASSLGGTDYEQYV.

The V call is TRBV9, the J call TRBJ2-3; no definite D call. CDR3 length equals 15 residues. The ends were cut back, 4 bases at V and 0 bases at J, with 12 bases in the middle. Germline CDR1 reads SGDLS; CDR2 reads YYNGEE. Here the CDR3 DNA reads TGTGCCAGCAGCCCCCAGCAAATTAGCACAGATACGCAGTATTTT. Its protein is CASSPQQISTDTQYF.

This clone was found once. The chain links TRBV9 to TRBJ2-2; D possibly corresponds to TRBD1 (6 bases). Trimming stripped 0 bases from V and 5 bases from J, with 11 bases between. This CDR3 is 15 amino acids long. Germline V gene data show CDR1 as SGDLS and CDR2 as YYNGEE. The CDR3 reads CASSVDPGATGELFF. CDR3 nucleotides: TGTGCCAGCAGCGTAGATCCAGGGGCAACCGGGGAGCTGTTTTTT.

This chain uses TRBV6-6 with TRBJ2-7, with a possible D match to TRBD2 (6 bases). In germline, CDR1 is MNHNY, CDR2 SVGAGI (reference sequence). This CDR3 is built from 15 residues. V was clipped by 2 bases and J by 3 bases, with 14 bases between them. The CDR3 DNA reads as TGTGCCAGCAGTTACGGCTACAGGACTATCTACGAGCAGTACTTC. Translating it yields CASSYGYRTIYEQYF.

The chain joins TRBV5-1 to TRBJ2-2; 10 nucleotides line up with TRBD2. Germline CDR1 SGHRS, CDR2 YFSETQ. J was trimmed by 4 bases and V by 2 bases; bases with no gene match: 5. The CDR3 is 16 residues long. The CDR3 nucleotides read TGCGCCAGCAGCTTCCTAGCGGGGGTCCCCACCGGGGAGCTGTTTTTT. This gives the protein CASSFLAGVPTGELFF.

The rearrangement joins TRBV28 to TRBJ1-3, with D possibly matching TRBD1 (5 bases). The CDR3 contains 16 residues. The germline V and J ends were trimmed by 6 bases and 0 bases, with 15 bases remaining between them. CDR1 MDHEN and CDR2 SYDVKM come from the germline V gene. The CDR3 nucleotides are TGTGCCAGCAGGGGGGGATCTCTGAACTCTGGAAACACCATATATTTT. This codes for CASRGGSLNSGNTIYF.

The gene calls are TRBV7-9 and TRBJ2-6; the D is unclear. Germline CDR1 and CDR2: SEHNR and FQNEAQ (reference sequence). This CDR3 has 13 residues. V was clipped by 7 bases and J by 0 bases, with 4 bases between them. The CDR3 loop reads CASISSGANVLTF. The CDR3 DNA reads TGTGCCAGCATCAGCTCTGGGGCCAACGTCCTGACTTTC.

The chain has TRBV11-2 and TRBJ2-1; either TRBD1 or TRBD2 may fit D (6 bases each). The CDR3 is 15 amino acids. Trimming stripped 1 base from V and 6 bases from J, with 13 bases between. Germline lookup yields CDR1 SGHAT and CDR2 FQNNGV. CDR3 sequence: CASSLGGGPPNEQFF. Here the CDR3 DNA reads TGTGCCAGCAGCTTAGGAGGGGGGCCGCCCAATGAGCAGTTCTTC. The full variable domain, completed using reference TRBV11-2 and TRBJ2-1, is EAGVAQSPRYKIIEKRQSVAFWCNPISGHATLYWYQQILGQGPKLLIQFQNNGVVDDSQLPKDRFSAERLKGVDSTLKIQPAKLEDSAVYLCASSLGGGPPNEQFFGPGTRLTVL.

The rearrangement joins TRBV27 to TRBJ2-4, with D unresolved. This CDR3 is built from 15 residues. V gave up 4 bases and J gave up 2 bases, with 12 bases separating them. Per the germline V gene, CDR1 is MNHEY and CDR2 is SMNVEV (reference sequence). CDR3 DNA sequence: TGTGCCAGCAGTTCCCGGACGGAAACCAAAAACATTCAGTACTTC. Its protein product is CASSSRTETKNIQYF.

The chain has TRBV12-1 and TRBJ2-7; TRBD1, the table's D call, lacks a check against the DNA. TRBV12-1 is described as a pseudogene. The CDR3 consists of 15 residues. CDR3 protein: CASLTGTGEGYEQYF. The CDR3 DNA is TGTGCCAGCCTCACCGGGACAGGGGAAGGCTACGAGCAGTACTTC.

The V gene is TRBV2, the J gene TRBJ2-7; perhaps TRBD2 as D (5 bases). Trimming took off 6 bases at V and 9 bases at J, with 12 bases between the two ends. The germline CDR1 and CDR2 sequences are SNHLY and FYNNEI. The CDR3 loop spans 11 amino acids. CDR3 bases: TGTGCCAGCAGGTTCGAGGGTTTGCAGTACGTC. Its translation is CASRFEGLQYV.

This clone occurred once. The gene calls are TRBV11-3 and TRBJ1-2; no clear D. V was trimmed by 7 bases and J by 7 bases, leaving 19 bases between them. This CDR3 spans 14 amino acids. Germline values: CDR1 SGHNT, CDR2 YENEEA. This CDR3 is CASTMTPNLGGYTF. The CDR3 bases are TGTGCCAGCACCATGACCCCCAACCTCGGTGGCTACACCTTC.

This clone was counted a single time. The V gene is TRBV5-1, the J gene TRBJ2-1, with 12 nucleotides matching TRBD2. The V gene's germline CDR1 is SGHRS and CDR2 YFSETQ. This CDR3 comprises 15 residues. After removal of 3 bases from V and 3 bases from J, the junction contained 1 base not matched to a gene. The CDR3 DNA is TGCGCCAGCAGCTGGACTAGCGGGAACTACAATGAGCAGTTCTTC. It is translated as CASSWTSGNYNEQFF.

In its sample, this clone was seen a few times. The genes are TRBV5-5 and TRBJ2-2; 8 bases fit TRBD1. This CDR3 is built from 15 residues. Germline V lookup: CDR1 SGHKS, CDR2 YYEKEE (reference sequence). Unmatched junction bases numbered 4, after V lost 1 base and J lost 5 bases. CDR3 nucleotides: TGTGCCAGCAGCTTGAGGCAGGGGGCGACCGGGGAGCTGTTTTTT. It is translated as CASSLRQGATGELFF. Together with reference TRBV5-5 and TRBJ2-2, the CDR3 gives the full variable domain: DAGVTQSPTHLIKTRGQQVTLRCSPISGHKSVSWYQQVLGQGPQFIFQYYEKEERGRGNFPDRFSARQFPNYSSELNVNALLLGDSALYLCASSLRQGATGELFFGEGSRLTVL.

This clone turned up a few times. V usage is TRBV4-2 and J usage is TRBJ2-2, with 7 bases aligning to TRBD2. The CDR3 totals 16 residues. Germline lookup yields CDR1 LGHNA and CDR2 YNFKEQ. V trimming: 0 bases; J trimming: 5 bases; junction bases outside the gene matches: 6. This CDR3 is CASSQDVRERTGELFF. CDR3 sequence (DNA): TGTGCCAGCAGCCAAGATGTGCGGGAGCGAACCGGGGAGCTGTTTTTT.

Points on this clone: The identical CDR3 is also encoded by other nucleotide sequences in the sample. This rearrangement joins TRBV7-8 to TRBJ1-5; no definite D call. This CDR3 contains 15 residues. Per the germline V gene, CDR1 is SGHVS and CDR2 is FQNEAQ. Trimming removed 1 base at V and 1 base at J, with 8 bases between. CDR3 region: CASSLGSGSNQPQHF. CDR3 coding DNA: TGTGCCAGCAGCTTAGGGTCTGGCAGCAATCAGCCCCAGCATTTT.

The chain combines TRBV7-8 with TRBJ2-6, with 9 bases fitting TRBD1. Losses at the gene ends were 5 bases for V and 4 bases for J; bases not matched to a gene: 9. Germline CDR1 SGHVS, CDR2 FQNEAQ. The CDR3 is 17 amino acids. The CDR3 protein is CASSPRGQGSGANVLTF. The CDR3 nucleotides read TGTGCCAGCAGCCCCCGGGGACAGGGTTCAGGGGCCAACGTCCTGACTTTC.

V usage is TRBV4-2 and J usage is TRBJ2-7; 8 bases are shared with TRBD1. Trimming took 1 base from V and 1 from J; bases not matched to a gene: 6. The CDR3 length is 16 residues. Per germline, CDR1 LGHNA and CDR2 YNFKEQ. The CDR3 sequence is CASSQVTGGLSYEQYF. The DNA for the CDR3 is TGTGCCAGCAGCCAAGTAACAGGGGGTTTATCCTACGAGCAGTACTTC.

The chain couples TRBV13 to TRBJ2-3; D possibly uses TRBD1 or TRBD2 (6 bases each). CDR3 size: 16 residues. Germline-derived CDR1 and CDR2 are PRHDT and FYEKMQ (reference sequence). V dropped 5 bases and J dropped 2 bases, with 17 bases sitting between them. The CDR3: CASSPGGRDYTDTQYF. The CDR3 coding sequence is TGTGCCAGCAGCCCCGGGGGCCGAGACTACACAGATACGCAGTATTTT.

This clone was seen once. A junction boundary mismatches the germline segment, possibly from a read error. The chain has TRBV25-1 and TRBJ1-6; D call uncertain. The CDR3 loop spans 11 amino acids. Germline lookup yields CDR1 MGHDK and CDR2 SYGVNS. The CDR3 DNA is TGTGCCAGCAGCGGGGATTCACCCCCCCACTTT. It codes for CASSGDSPPHF. Together with reference TRBV25-1 and TRBJ1-6, the CDR3 gives the full variable domain: EADIYQTPRYLVIGTGKKITLECSQTMGHDKMYWYQQDPGMELHLIHYSYGVNSTEKGDLSSESTVSRIRTEHFPLTLESARPSHTSQYLCASSGDSPPHFGNGTRLTVT.

This clone appeared a few times. The genes are TRBV28 and TRBJ2-5, with no clear D. Trimming pared 8 bases from V and 1 base from J, leaving 8 bases between. CDR3 length equals 12 residues. Germline V lookup: CDR1 MDHEN, CDR2 SYDVKM. The CDR3 is CASGSVQETQYF. CDR3 in DNA: TGTGCCAGCGGTTCAGTCCAAGAGACCCAGTACTTC.

The chain uses TRBV7-9 and TRBJ2-3, with D unresolved. Trimming took 10 bases from V and 2 from J, leaving 16 bases between them. Germline-derived CDR1 and CDR2 are SEHNR and FQNEAQ (reference sequence). This CDR3 is built from 14 residues. Here the CDR3 reads CAIRWVRDTDTQYF. CDR3 coding DNA: TGTGCCATCAGATGGGTCAGAGACACAGATACGCAGTATTTT.

The rearrangement uses TRBV27 and TRBJ1-4; weak D call: TRBD1 (5 bases). Trimming removed 3 bases at V and 3 bases at J, with 11 bases between. CDR1 is MNHEY, CDR2 SMNVEV, per germline (reference sequence). This CDR3 region has 15 residues. The DNA of the CDR3 is TGTGCCAGCAGTTTGAGGGGACTGGCTAATGAAAAACTGTTTTTT. It is translated as CASSLRGLANEKLFF.

This clone was observed a handful of times. The CDR3, as DNA: TGTGCCACCGGGACAGCGAATCAGCCCCAGCATTTT. This gives the protein CATGTANQPQHF. The genes are TRBV6-5 and TRBJ1-5; 7 bases are a match to TRBD1. Trimming at V came to 10 bases and at J to 4 bases, leaving 4 bases not matched to a gene. The CDR3 length is 12 residues. The V gene's germline CDR1 is MNHEY and CDR2 SVGAGI.

The chain links TRBV27 to TRBJ2-1; 9 nucleotides agree with TRBD2. V gave up 1 base and J gave up 4 bases; unmatched junction bases: 5. Germline V gives CDR1 MNHEY, CDR2 SMNVEV (reference sequence). The CDR3 totals 16 residues. The CDR3 DNA sequence: TGTGCCAGCAGTTTATACGCTAGCGGGGCTTACAATGAGCAGTTCTTC. Translating it yields CASSLYASGAYNEQFF.

This clone was found once. The V and J genes are TRBV6-5 and TRBJ1-4, with no clear D. V was trimmed by 2 bases and J by 8 bases, leaving 3 bases between them. CDR1 and CDR2 from the germline V gene are MNHEY and SVGAGI. This CDR3 is built from 11 residues. The CDR3 is CASSYGEKLFF. The CDR3 DNA sequence: TGTGCCAGCAGTTACGGCGAAAAACTGTTTTTT.